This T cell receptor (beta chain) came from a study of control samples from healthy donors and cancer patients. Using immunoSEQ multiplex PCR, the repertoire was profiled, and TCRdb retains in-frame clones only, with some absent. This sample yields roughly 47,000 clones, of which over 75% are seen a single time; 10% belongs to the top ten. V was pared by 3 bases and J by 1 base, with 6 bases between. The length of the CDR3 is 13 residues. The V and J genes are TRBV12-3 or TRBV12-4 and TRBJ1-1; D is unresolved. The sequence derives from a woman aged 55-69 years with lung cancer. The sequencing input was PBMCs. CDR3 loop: CASSFRGNTEAFF. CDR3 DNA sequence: TGTGCCAGCAGTTTTCGGGGGAACACTGAAGCTTTCTTT.